A single sample is the source of the 16 T cell receptor beta chains below, sequenced in a study of patients and donors after allogeneic stem cell transplantation. TCRdb analysed the RT-PCR reads with MiXCR anew, one entry per CDR3 protein. The sample records 900,000 to 1,000,000 distinct CDR3 sequences, roughly 18% being singletons. The source material was blood, either unsorted or a sorted T cell fraction (not recorded which). These receptors came from a human donor who was either an allogeneic HSCT recipient or a stem cell or donor lymphocyte infusion donor (not recorded which). It is not recorded whose cells these are; they may come from a transplant donor.

This clonotype was counted between two and nine times. The chain joins TRBV6-1 to TRBJ2-1, with 7 bases lining up with TRBD2. J lost 8 bases, V lost 5 bases, and 15 bases had no gene match. Germline V gene lookup returns CDR1 MNHNS and CDR2 SASEGT. There are 16 residues in the CDR3. CDR3 loop: CASSPGLAVKKHEQFF. In DNA, the CDR3 is TGTGCCAGCAGTCCTGGGCTAGCGGTTAAAAAACATGAGCAGTTCTTC.

This clonotype has just a few counts. This sequence joins TRBV7-8 and TRBJ2-1; 9 bases match TRBD2. The length of the CDR3 is 13 residues. The germline gives CDR1 SGHVS, CDR2 FQNEAQ. The trim removed 0 bases at V and 12 bases at J, leaving 3 bases unmatched. CDR3 nucleotide sequence: TGTGCCAGCAGCTTAGCGCGGGAGGGCCGGCAGTTCTTC. It yields the protein CASSLAREGRQFF.

This rearrangement joins TRBV20-1 to TRBJ2-2, with D maybe TRBD1 (6 bases). Germline lookup yields CDR1 DFQATT and CDR2 SNEGSKA (reference sequence). The CDR3 runs 15 residues. V shed 2 bases and J shed 2 bases, with 12 bases lying between them. DNA for the CDR3: TGCAGTGCTAGATCTGGGACATCCAACACCGGGGAGCTGTTTTTT. It translates to CSARSGTSNTGELFF.

This sequence joins TRBV5-1 and TRBJ2-2; D perhaps matches TRBD2 (5 bases). The V gene lost 0 bases and the J gene lost 0 bases, with 15 bases spanning the gap. This CDR3 spans 18 amino acids. Germline V lookup: CDR1 SGHRS, CDR2 YFSETQ. CDR3: CASSLVIFSATNTGELFF. Written as DNA, the CDR3 is TGCGCCAGCAGCTTGGTTATCTTTAGCGCCACGAACACCGGGGAGCTGTTTTTT.

This clonotype was picked up a small number of times. This sequence joins TRBV4-2 and TRBJ1-3; TRBD1 matches 8 bases. Germline loops: CDR1 LGHNA, CDR2 YNFKEQ. V lost 0 bases, J lost 14 bases, and 15 bases stayed unmatched. The CDR3 runs 16 residues. In nucleotides, the CDR3 is TGTGCCAGCAGCCAAGATTTGGGTTTTACAGGGGGAGTTTTATATTTT. It specifies CASSQDLGFTGGVLYF.

CDR3 sequence reads: CASRGLAGIHEQYF. The DNA for the CDR3 is TGTGCCAGCCGGGGGCTAGCGGGAATACACGAGCAGTACTTC. This chain joins TRBV25-1 and TRBJ2-7, with 9 positions matching TRBD2. Losses at the gene ends were 8 bases for V and 5 bases for J; bases not matched to a gene: 10. This CDR3 spans 14 amino acids. Germline CDR1 is MGHDK and CDR2 is SYGVNS.

The V and J genes are TRBV7-9 and TRBJ1-2, with D perhaps matching TRBD1 (5 bases). CDR1 is SEHNR, CDR2 FQNEAQ, per germline (reference sequence). Trimming removed 5 bases at V and 3 bases at J, with 19 bases between. This CDR3 is 16 amino acids long. The CDR3 bases are TGTGCCAGCAGCCCCCTTGGCGGGGGTGCGGACTATGGCTACACCTTC. Translated: CASSPLGGGADYGYTF.

The table lists this clonotype with a few counts. The rearrangement links TRBV3-1 to TRBJ1-6; no reliable D call. V was shortened by 0 bases and J by 10 bases, with 13 bases between the two germline ends. The germline V gene has CDR1 LGHDT and CDR2 YNNKEL (reference sequence). The CDR3 spans 15 residues. The CDR3 here is CASSQDMAGGSPLHF. The CDR3 DNA reads TGTGCCAGCAGCCAAGATATGGCAGGAGGGTCACCCCTCCACTTT.

There are many counts of this clonotype. One end of the junction is discordant with germline, which a read error may explain. In nucleotides, the CDR3 is TGTGCCAGCAGTTTACAGGGAAGAACTGAAGCTTTCTTT. This sequence encodes CASSLQGRTEAFF. This chain links TRBV5-1 with TRBJ1-1; D may be TRBD1 (6 bases). CDR3 length: 13 amino acids. CDR1 is SGHRS and CDR2 is YFSETQ in the germline V gene.

This chain joins TRBV29-1 and TRBJ2-7; 10 bases line up with TRBD1. The trim removed 7 bases at V and 0 bases at J, leaving 9 bases unmatched. Germline V gives CDR1 SQVTM, CDR2 ANQGSEA. This CDR3 region has 15 residues. The CDR3 region has the DNA TGCAGCGCTACGGAAGGGACAGGGGCCTCCTACGAGCAGTACTTC. Amino acids: CSATEGTGASYEQYF.

The V call is TRBV12-3 or TRBV12-4, the J call TRBJ2-1; 8 bases match TRBD2. With V trimmed by 7 bases and J by 3 bases, 8 bases remained unmatched. This CDR3 spans 15 amino acids. The CDR3 DNA sequence: TGTGCCAGCACCCCTACTAGCGGTGGCTACAATGAGCAGTTCTTC. Translating gives CASTPTSGGYNEQFF.

The chain carries TRBV20-1 and TRBJ1-2, with 7 bases lining up with TRBD1. CDR1 DFQATT and CDR2 SNEGSKA come from the germline V gene (reference sequence). The V gene end was trimmed by 0 bases and the J gene end by 8 bases; junction bases not matched to a gene: 9. CDR3 length equals 14 residues. In DNA, the CDR3 is TGCAGTGCTAGAGATCCCGGGACAGACCGCGGCTACACCTTC. Its translation is CSARDPGTDRGYTF.

The chain employs TRBV27 and TRBJ2-3; 7 bases map to TRBD2. CDR1 MNHEY and CDR2 SMNVEV come from the germline V gene (reference sequence). The CDR3 contains 15 residues. With V trimmed by 3 bases and J by 4 bases, 7 bases remained unmatched. As DNA, the CDR3 is TGTGCCAGCAGTTTTATTGCGGGAGAACCAGATACGCAGTATTTT. This translates into CASSFIAGEPDTQYF.

The chain joins TRBV5-1 to TRBJ2-3; D may be TRBD1 (5 bases). Germline CDR1 is SGHRS and CDR2 is YFSETQ. V was clipped by 0 bases and J by 6 bases, with 23 bases between them. This CDR3 is 18 amino acids long. CDR3 loop: CASSLGRGAALIEDTQYF. The CDR3 DNA follows: TGCGCCAGCAGCTTGGGAAGGGGCGCGGCCCTTATTGAGGATACGCAGTATTTT.

This clonotype was picked up a small number of times. This sequence joins TRBV7-9 and TRBJ1-1, with a tentative D call TRBD1 (6 bases). The V and J ends lost 5 bases and 5 bases respectively, with 24 bases between them. Germline-derived CDR1 and CDR2 are SEHNR and FQNEAQ (reference sequence). This CDR3 has 17 residues. DNA of the CDR3: TGTGCCAGCAGCGCGTTCTGGGACAACCTTGGTCGGACTGAAGCTTTCTTT. This codes for CASSAFWDNLGRTEAFF.

This clonotype was counted a few times. This chain links TRBV24-1 with TRBJ2-1, with TRBD2 matching 8 bases. J gave up 7 bases and V 8 bases, and 12 bases lay outside the gene matches. This CDR3 spans 15 amino acids. Germline V gives CDR1 KGHDR, CDR2 SFDVKD. CDR3 nucleotides: TGTGCCACCACCGCCAGCGGGGGAATCGAAAATGAGCAGTTCTTC. It is translated as CATTASGGIENEQFF.